This T cell receptor beta chain was captured in a study of blood T cell repertoires in COVID-19. Study overall: T cells, B-cell-depleted T cells, or PBMCs supplied cDNA or gDNA.

A Seattle source enrolled patients during active infection and followed them longitudinally. Sequencing used immunoSEQ multiplex PCR; TCRdb keeps in-frame clones, though not all of them. The sample yields 90,000 or so clones, around 90% seen once. The sequencing input was peripheral blood. The source is a young man with COVID-19, enrolled during active disease.

The DNA of the CDR3 is TGTGCCAGTAGTATAGTAGGCGGCTCTAATTCACCCCTCCACTTT. Protein: CASSIVGGSNSPLHF. This sequence joins TRBV19 and TRBJ1-6; D unresolved. The CDR3 loop spans 15 amino acids. Trimming removed 1 base from V and 6 bases from J, with 10 bases in between. Germline V gives CDR1 LNHDA, CDR2 SQIVND (reference sequence).